The present entry profiles one TCR beta chain with its context. The antigen is unknown. This sample is drawn from a study of T cell responses to AZD1222 COVID-19 vaccine. Findings and limits, study-wide: Donors were chiefly white British, with a greater number of females, and clonal diversity was perhaps underestimated. The study found vaccine-associated CD4 TCRs spanning spike, dominant at 160-218 and 743-854. In all cases, repertoires were sampled only after the peak T cell response.

V was trimmed by 2 bases and J by 7 bases, leaving 26 bases between them. The length of the CDR3 is 18 residues. In germline, CDR1 is SEHNR, CDR2 FQNEAQ (reference sequence). Data came from immunoSEQ multiplex PCR; TCRdb stores just in-frame clones and leaves some out. The table includes about 110,000 clones, 91% detected once. This clonotype was obtained from an adult in good health. This sample comprised peripheral blood, obtained on day 0 of AZD1222 vaccination. This chain connects TRBV7-9 to TRBJ1-2, with a tentative D call TRBD1 (6 bases). The CDR3 region has the DNA TGTGCCAGCAGCTTAAGTGCCGGCCTCGCCGGGGGCGCGCGTGGCTACACCTTC. This translates into CASSLSAGLAGGARGYTF.